This TCR beta chain was recovered during a study of blood T cells in healthy people across ages. Study details: Template switching recovered approximately one barcoded beta molecule for every two T cells.

Of note for this clonotype: What it binds is not known.

There are 13 residues in the CDR3. V was cut by 3 bases and J by 2 bases, with 9 bases left in between. Germline V gives CDR1 DFQATT, CDR2 SNEGSKA (reference sequence). Findings and limits, study-wide: Diversity of TCR beta per million T cells declined in a roughly linear way with age. Without sorted subsets, naive and antigen-experienced compartments could not be conclusively compared.

A J-beta primer mix and a sample-barcoded 5' primer were used in a second PCR of about 7 to 12 cycles. Carrying 12 random nucleotides, a template-switch adaptor labeled each individual cDNA molecule. TCRdb recomputed calls from the 5' RACE reads with MiXCR, one row per CDR3 protein. The repertoire holds 800,000 or so distinct CDR3 sequences, with around 45% as singletons. The sample taken for sequencing was blood. The gene calls are TRBV20-1 and TRBJ2-3; no clear D. This receptor was taken from a man older than 75 in good health. CDR3 sequence reads: CSARDRLTDTQYF. CDR3 nucleotide sequence: TGCAGTGCTAGGGACCGACTCACAGATACGCAGTATTTT.